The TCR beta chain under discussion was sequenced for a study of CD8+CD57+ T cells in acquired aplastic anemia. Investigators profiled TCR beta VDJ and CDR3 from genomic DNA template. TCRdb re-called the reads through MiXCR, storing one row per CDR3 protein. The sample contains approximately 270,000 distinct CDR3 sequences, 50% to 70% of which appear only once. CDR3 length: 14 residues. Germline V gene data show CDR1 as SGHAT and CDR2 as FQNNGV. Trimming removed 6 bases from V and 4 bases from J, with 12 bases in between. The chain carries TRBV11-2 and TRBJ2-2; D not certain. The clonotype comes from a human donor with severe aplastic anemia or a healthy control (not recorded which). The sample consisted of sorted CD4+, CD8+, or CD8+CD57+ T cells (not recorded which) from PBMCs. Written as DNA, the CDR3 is TGTGCCAGCAGTCCTAAGATTTCCACCGGGGAGCTGTTTTTT. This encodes CASSPKISTGELFF.